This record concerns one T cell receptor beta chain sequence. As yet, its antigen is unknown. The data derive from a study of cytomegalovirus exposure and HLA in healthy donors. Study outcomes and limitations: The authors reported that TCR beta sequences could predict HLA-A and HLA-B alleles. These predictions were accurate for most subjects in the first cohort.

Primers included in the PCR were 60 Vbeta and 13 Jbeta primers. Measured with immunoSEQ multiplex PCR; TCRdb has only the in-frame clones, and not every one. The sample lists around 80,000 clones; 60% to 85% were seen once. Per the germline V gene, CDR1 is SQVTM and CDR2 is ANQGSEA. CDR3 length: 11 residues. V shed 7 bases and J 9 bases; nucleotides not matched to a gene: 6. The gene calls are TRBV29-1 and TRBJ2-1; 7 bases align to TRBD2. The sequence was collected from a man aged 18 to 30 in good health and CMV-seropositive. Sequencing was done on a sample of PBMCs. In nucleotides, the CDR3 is TGCAGCGCCCGGACTAGTTTTGAGCAGTTCTTC. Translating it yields CSARTSFEQFF.